This record concerns one T cell receptor beta chain sequence. The clone's antigen remains unknown. Base qualities are missing; no much larger clone stands one base away. The sample belongs to a study of cytomegalovirus exposure and HLA in healthy donors (dated by TCRdb to the late 2010s). Context from the whole study: According to an earlier analysis of a few hundred of the donors, some 180 million T cells yielded 90 million to 130 million unique TCR beta sequences and around 300 Gb of sequence data. An early release that covered some 630 HLA-typed donors contained 300 to 350 gigabases of sequencing data and around 85 million unique TCR sequences. The genetic ancestry cluster associated with self-reported Caucasian donors included about 84% of the roughly 380 genotyped donors. The study aimed to test whether cataloging public T cell receptors could reveal signatures of past pathogen exposure. Using immunosequencing, the study profiled T cell repertoires from 550 to 750 subjects and related those repertoires to cytomegalovirus serostatus. A separate validation cohort of roughly 130 different subjects was used in addition to the 666-subject first cohort. To predict cytomegalovirus infection status, the study brought together high-throughput TCR immunosequencing, statistical association of individual TCRs with disease status, and machine learning. A later analysis re-examined previously published TCR beta repertoires from roughly 650 donors and added high-resolution HLA genotyping to investigate patterns of TCR occurrence. Rather than drawing on any new phenotypic data, the later analysis identified candidate immune exposures from TCR beta sequences and the way those sequences occurred across donors. An earlier analysis of several hundred of the donors applied high-throughput TCR beta sequencing to assess whether each TCR beta V gene segment acted as functional or pseudogenic. Alongside the repertoire data, information on donor age, sex, ethnicity and CMV serostatus was compiled. In a later genetic analysis, genome-wide SNP genotypes for about 65% of the roughly 700 donors were used, and that subset was treated as a discovery cohort. Every discovery cohort repertoire had been produced on one sequencing platform. Class I and class II HLA loci were covered by the typing at four-digit resolution. Typing coverage differed by locus: A, B, C, DRB1 and DQB1 were typed in roughly 620-630 donors, DQA1 in about 560, DPA1 in some 610, and DPB1 in around 440. Several DR-DQ haplotypes were handled as single units for association and clustering because linkage in the cohort was strong. Across under 500 genotyped donors of the cohort, an average of roughly 250,000 unique TCR beta nucleotide sequences per donor were sequenced, and approximately 17% of those sequences were non-productive.

Library preparation employed the immunoSEQ multiplex PCR assay. A mixture of 60 forward primers for TCR Vbeta segments and 13 reverse primers for TCR Jbeta segments was used in the multiplex PCR. The CDR3 region of rearranged TCR beta genes was amplified from genomic DNA by a multiplex PCR assay. The Illumina HiSeq System was used to sequence the amplified TCR beta libraries as 87-base-pair reads. Per the authors' processing: In a later analysis, 80 million or so unique TCR beta chains were counted across the roughly 670 repertoires, and roughly 10 million of these chains were shared by at least two donors. Raw reads were error-corrected and collapsed into unique sequences by a nearest-neighbor algorithm in which closely related sequences were merged to remove PCR and sequencing errors. Alignment of CDR3 sequences to IMGT reference sequences was used to assign V, D and J gene segments. For a sequence to be retained, a match of at least six nucleotides was required to both a V gene segment and a J gene segment. A rearrangement counted as productive if the CDR3 had no stop codons and remained in frame with V and J, and every other rearrangement counted as non-productive. Following IMGT convention, CDR3 was defined as the stretch from the second conserved V-encoded cysteine up to the conserved J-encoded phenylalanine. The earlier analysis of 450 to 750 of the donors excluded any sequence lacking an unambiguous match to a single V gene segment. In an earlier analysis of several hundred of the donors, V segments were called functional above 56.7% productive rearrangements and were called segregating when the between-donor standard deviation exceeded 5%. A statistical classification framework was built for diagnosing cytomegalovirus status from the catalog of TCR beta chain sequences. A later analysis assigned V and J genes by comparing TCR nucleotide sequences with IMGT/GENE-DB human TR gene sequences. The TCRdist pipeline was used in a later analysis to assign CDR3 sequences and most-parsimonious VDJ recombination scenarios. A later analysis defined each TCR beta chain by its CDR3 amino acid sequence plus V-gene family, and excluded reads lacking a unique V-gene family. In a later analysis, fewer than 650 highly shared, low-generation-probability nucleotide sequences were removed to address suspected cross-contamination and a sequencing artifact. In a later analysis, a clonal expansion index for each public chain was calculated from normalized within-repertoire ranks of inferred template counts. In a later analysis, generation probabilities were computed with a VDJ recombination model fitted to out-of-frame rearrangements, and the resulting probabilities were checked against IGoR. Hypergeometric tests were used in a later analysis to score TCR-TCR, TCR-HLA and TCR-CMV co-occurrence, with a repertoire-size bias correction applied to the TCR pairs. A later analysis estimated false discovery rates by permuting HLA or CMV assignments 20 times. In a later analysis, co-occurring TCRs were grouped using DBSCAN, and TCRdist sequence similarity was added for clustering within HLA-allele-positive subsets. For co-occurrence clustering, repertoires with fewer than 30,000 or more than 120,000 public chains were excluded, along with 4 to 6 repertoires with anomalous nucleotide sharing. TCRdb's version of the immuneACCESS table is confined to in-frame rearrangements and falls short of the full clone set. An unresolved V gene accounts for under half of the shortfall where checked; the remainder is of unknown origin. The D gene and trimming were derived from the DNA, and the V and J assignments and clone size from that table. Recorded for this sample are 130,000 to 150,000 clones; approximately 80% of them occurred a single time. Approximately 5.1% of the sample is in the top ten clones.

Including cysteine and phenylalanine, the CDR3 has 16 amino acids. Here the CDR3 DNA is all that survives: 48 bases in frame from base 1. The junction carries 19 bases between V and J, which are trimmed by 3 bases and 5 bases respectively. CDR1 and CDR2, looked up from the germline V gene, are MNHEY and SVGAGI. Paper-wide results and their limitations: The only immune exposure information available for the cohort was CMV serostatus. The 87-base-pair reads could not distinguish some IMGT-functional V segments, including TRBV6-2 and TRBV6-3, so those segments were excluded. A later analysis found that HLA-associated TCR beta chains were more clonally expanded and had lower generation probabilities than equally common non-associated chains. Linkage disequilibrium might explain the correlated functional status among segregating V segments, but an unknown experimental factor could not be excluded. Several of the top co-occurrence clusters appeared to be linked to parvovirus B19, influenza, CMV and Epstein-Barr virus, according to a later analysis. In vitro tests confirmed that a few of the cytomegalovirus-associated TCR beta chains recognize cytomegalovirus antigens. Most TCR sequences were observed very rarely across donors, whereas some public TCRs were present in many individuals. According to a later analysis, most CMV-associated TCR beta chains appeared to be HLA-restricted, and the HLA associations seemed to be driven largely by CMV exposure. In this cohort, only TCR beta chains were sequenced, and detectable features were limited by the absence of alpha or paired-chain data. Assigning TCR associations to individual alleles was difficult when HLA alleles, especially DR and DQ, strongly co-occurred. The classifier was reported to diagnose cytomegalovirus status with high specificity and sensitivity in both the original and validation cohorts. Presence/absence analyses assumed roughly uniform sequencing depth across donors, an assumption that may not hold. In a later genetic analysis, fewer N-insertions in productive TCRs were reported among donors in an Asian-associated ancestry cluster than the roughly 670-donor mean. The earlier analysis of 587 of the donors excluded about 16 rarely observed V segments, including chromosome 9 orphons, because counts were too low. The sequencing pipeline was judged likely to have produced a cluster of highly shared sequence variants as a technical artifact. In the study, 164 TCR beta chains were listed as associated with cytomegalovirus. HLA typing was unavailable for some donors at each locus, so association tests used only the typed subset. According to the authors, the approach could potentially be generalized to other disease states and immunological phenotypes. A further reported finding was that TCR beta sequences accurately predicted the HLA-A and HLA-B alleles for most subjects in the first cohort. Specific HLA alleles were associated with about 17,000 TCR beta sequences at a false discovery rate of 0.05 in a later analysis. A later analysis found that TCR association rates varied across HLA loci, with DRB1 alleles showing the most associated TCRs and HLA-C alleles the fewest. In a later genetic analysis, a missense DCLRE1C variant was associated with V-gene and J-gene trimming of TCR beta chains, and the association was replicated in an independent cohort. An earlier analysis of 587 of the donors showed that most TCR beta V segments appeared in productive rearrangements either about 87% or about 30% of the time, which broadly matched IMGT annotations.

The cohort consisted of more than 650 healthy bone marrow donors. At the time of sampling, every cohort member was nominally healthy, though immune exposures that went unrecorded were likely present. The donor tested CMV seronegative and was one of the 352 seronegative cohort members. A peripheral blood sample was provided by each donor, and peripheral blood mononuclear cells were used for TCR beta sequencing. The Qiagen DNeasy Blood Extraction Kit was used to extract genomic DNA from the blood cell samples. This clonotype was obtained from a male donor in good health and CMV-seronegative. The specimen was PBMCs. This chain is built from TRBV6-5 and TRBJ2-5, with TRBD2 tentatively as D gene (6 bases match). The bases read TGTGCCAGCAGTTATCGACGGGGGTCTCTGCGGGAGACCCAGTACTTC. Translated, this gives CASSYRRGSLRETQYF.